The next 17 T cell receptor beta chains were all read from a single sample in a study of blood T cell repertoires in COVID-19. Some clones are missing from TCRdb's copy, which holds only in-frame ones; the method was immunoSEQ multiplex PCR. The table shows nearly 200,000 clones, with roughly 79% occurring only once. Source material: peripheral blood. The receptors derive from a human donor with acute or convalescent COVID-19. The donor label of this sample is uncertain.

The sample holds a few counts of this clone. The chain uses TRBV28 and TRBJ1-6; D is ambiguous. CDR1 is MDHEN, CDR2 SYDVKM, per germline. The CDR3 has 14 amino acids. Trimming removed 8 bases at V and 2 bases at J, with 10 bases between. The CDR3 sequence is CASLTGTYNSPLHF. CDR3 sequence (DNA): TGTGCCAGCCTAACGGGAACCTATAATTCACCCCTCCACTTT.

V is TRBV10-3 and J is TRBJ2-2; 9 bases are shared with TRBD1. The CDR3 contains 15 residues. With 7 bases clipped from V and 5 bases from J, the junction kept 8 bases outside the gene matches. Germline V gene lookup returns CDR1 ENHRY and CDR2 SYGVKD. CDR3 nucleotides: TGTGCCATCACTGATATGGGACAGGGAACCGGGGAGCTGTTTTTT. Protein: CAITDMGQGTGELFF.

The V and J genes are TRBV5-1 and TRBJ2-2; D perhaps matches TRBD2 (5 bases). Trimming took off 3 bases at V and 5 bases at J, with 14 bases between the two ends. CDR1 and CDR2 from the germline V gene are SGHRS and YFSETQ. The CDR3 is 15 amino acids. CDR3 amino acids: CASSSGTGWTGELFF. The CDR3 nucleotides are TGCGCCAGCAGCTCCGGCACGGGGTGGACCGGGGAGCTGTTTTTT.

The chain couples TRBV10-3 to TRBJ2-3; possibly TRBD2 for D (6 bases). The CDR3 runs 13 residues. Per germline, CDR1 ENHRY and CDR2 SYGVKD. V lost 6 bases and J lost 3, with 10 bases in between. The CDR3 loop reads CAIRGTETDTQYF. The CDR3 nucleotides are TGTGCCATCAGAGGGACTGAAACAGATACGCAGTATTTT.

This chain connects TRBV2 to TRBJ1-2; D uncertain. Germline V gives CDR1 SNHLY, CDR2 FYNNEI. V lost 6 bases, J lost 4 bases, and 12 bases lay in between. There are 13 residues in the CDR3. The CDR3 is CASREEGGYGYTF. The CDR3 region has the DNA TGTGCCAGCAGGGAGGAGGGTGGCTATGGCTACACCTTC.

The DNA for the CDR3 is TGCGCCAGCAGTAGGACAGGGGACACTGAAGCTTTCTTT. Translating it yields CASSRTGDTEAFF. V and J are TRBV5-1 and TRBJ1-1; TRBD1 matches 9 bases. CDR1 and CDR2 from the germline V gene are SGHRS and YFSETQ. V dropped 5 bases and J dropped 3; count of bases not matched to a gene: 2. The CDR3 covers 13 residues.

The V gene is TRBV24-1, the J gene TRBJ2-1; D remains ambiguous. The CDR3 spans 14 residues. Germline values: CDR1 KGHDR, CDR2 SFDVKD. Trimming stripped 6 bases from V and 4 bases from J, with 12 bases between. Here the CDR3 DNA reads TGTGCCACCAGTTCGACTGGATTTTACAATGAGCAGTTCTTC. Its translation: CATSSTGFYNEQFF.

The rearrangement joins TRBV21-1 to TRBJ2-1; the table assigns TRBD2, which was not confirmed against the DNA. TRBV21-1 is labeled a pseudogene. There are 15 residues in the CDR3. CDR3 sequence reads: CASSKDAGRYNEQFF. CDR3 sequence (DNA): TGTGCCAGCAGCAAAGATGCAGGGAGGTACAATGAGCAGTTCTTC.

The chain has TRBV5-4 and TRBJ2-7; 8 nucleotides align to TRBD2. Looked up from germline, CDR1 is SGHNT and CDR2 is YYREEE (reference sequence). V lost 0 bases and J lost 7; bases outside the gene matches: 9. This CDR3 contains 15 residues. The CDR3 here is CASSLVSGRSREQYF. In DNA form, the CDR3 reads TGTGCCAGCAGCTTGGTAAGCGGGAGATCCCGGGAGCAGTACTTC.

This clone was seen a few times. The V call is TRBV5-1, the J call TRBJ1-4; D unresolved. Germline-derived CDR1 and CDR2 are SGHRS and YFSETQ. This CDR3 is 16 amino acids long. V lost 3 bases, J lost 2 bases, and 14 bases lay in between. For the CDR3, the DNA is TGCGCCAGCAGCTCGGGGTCAGTGGGCACTAATGAAAAACTGTTTTTT. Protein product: CASSSGSVGTNEKLFF.

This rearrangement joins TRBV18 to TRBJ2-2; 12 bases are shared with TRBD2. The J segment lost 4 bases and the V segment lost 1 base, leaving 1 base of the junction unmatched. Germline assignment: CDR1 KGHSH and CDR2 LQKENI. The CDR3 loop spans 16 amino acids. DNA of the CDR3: TGTGCCAGCTCACCACGACTAGCGGGAGTCACCGGGGAGCTGTTTTTT. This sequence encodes CASSPRLAGVTGELFF.

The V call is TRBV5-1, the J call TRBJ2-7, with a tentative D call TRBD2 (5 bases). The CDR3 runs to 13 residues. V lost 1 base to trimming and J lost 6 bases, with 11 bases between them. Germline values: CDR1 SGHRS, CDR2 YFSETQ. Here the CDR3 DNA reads TGCGCCAGCAGCTTGCTTAGCGACGGCGAGCAGTACTTC. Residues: CASSLLSDGEQYF.

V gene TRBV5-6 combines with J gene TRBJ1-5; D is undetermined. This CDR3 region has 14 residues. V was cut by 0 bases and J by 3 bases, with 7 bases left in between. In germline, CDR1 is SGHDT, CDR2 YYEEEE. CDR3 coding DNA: TGTGCCAGCAGCTTGGGTGTGTACAATCAGCCCCAGCATTTT. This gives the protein CASSLGVYNQPQHF.

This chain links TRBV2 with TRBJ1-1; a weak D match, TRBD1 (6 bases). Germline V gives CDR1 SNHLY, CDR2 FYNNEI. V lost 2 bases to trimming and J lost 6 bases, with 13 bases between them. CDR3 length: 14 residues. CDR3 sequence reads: CASSEFRGRAEAFF. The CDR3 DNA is TGTGCCAGCAGTGAATTCAGGGGACGCGCTGAAGCTTTCTTT.

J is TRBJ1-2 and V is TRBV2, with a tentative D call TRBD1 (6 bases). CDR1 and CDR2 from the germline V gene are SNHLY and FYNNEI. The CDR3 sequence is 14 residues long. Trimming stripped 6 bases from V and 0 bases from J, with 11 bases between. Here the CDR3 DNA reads TGTGCCAGCAGGCAAGACAGGCCTAACTATGGCTACACCTTC. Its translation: CASRQDRPNYGYTF.

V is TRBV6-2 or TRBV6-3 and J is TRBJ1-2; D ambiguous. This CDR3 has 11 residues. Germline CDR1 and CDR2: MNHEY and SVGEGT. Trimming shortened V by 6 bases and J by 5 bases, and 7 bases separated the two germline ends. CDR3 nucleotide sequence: TGTGCCAGCAGCTTACAGTATGGCTACACCTTC. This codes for CASSLQYGYTF.

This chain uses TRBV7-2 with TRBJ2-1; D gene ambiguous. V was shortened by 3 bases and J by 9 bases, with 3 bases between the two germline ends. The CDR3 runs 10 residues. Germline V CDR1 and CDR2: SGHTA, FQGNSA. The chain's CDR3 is CASSFREQFF. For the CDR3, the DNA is TGTGCCAGCAGCTTTCGTGAGCAGTTCTTC. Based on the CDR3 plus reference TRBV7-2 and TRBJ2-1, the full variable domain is GAGVSQSPSNKVTEKGKDVELRCDPISGHTALYWYRQSLGQGLEFLIYFQGNSAPDKSGLPSDRFSAERTGGSVSTLTIQRTQQEDSAVYLCASSFREQFFGPGTRLTVL.